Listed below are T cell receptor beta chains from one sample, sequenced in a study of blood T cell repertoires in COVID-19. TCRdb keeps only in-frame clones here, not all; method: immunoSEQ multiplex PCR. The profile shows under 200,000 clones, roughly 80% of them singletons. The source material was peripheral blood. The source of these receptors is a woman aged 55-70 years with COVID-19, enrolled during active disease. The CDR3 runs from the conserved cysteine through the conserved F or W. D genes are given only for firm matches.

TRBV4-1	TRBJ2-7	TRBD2	CASSRERESSYEQYF	TGCGCCAGCAGCCGTGAGCGGGAGTCCTCCTACGAGCAGTACTTC
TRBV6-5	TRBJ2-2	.	CASRSGQNTGELFF	TGTGCCAGCAGGTCCGGACAGAACACCGGGGAGCTGTTTTTT
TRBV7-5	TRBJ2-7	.	CARNPETGTSYEQYF	TGTGCCAGAAATCCGGAAACAGGGACCTCCTACGAGCAGTACTTC
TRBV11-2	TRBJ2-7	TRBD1	CASSPRTGYGYEQYF	TGTGCCAGCAGCCCACGGACAGGGTACGGCTACGAGCAGTACTTC
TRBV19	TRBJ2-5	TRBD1	CASSIGRDRETQYF	TGTGCCAGTAGTATTGGCCGGGACAGAGAGACCCAGTACTTC
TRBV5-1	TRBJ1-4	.	CASSSSRTNEKLFF	TGCGCCAGCAGCTCCTCTCGGACTAATGAAAAACTGTTTTTT
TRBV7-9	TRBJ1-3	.	CASSLVPSSGNTIYF	TGTGCCAGCAGCTTAGTTCCGAGCTCTGGAAACACCATATATTTT
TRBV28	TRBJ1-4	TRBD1	CASSRTGATNEKLFF	TGTGCCAGCAGTCGCACAGGGGCAACTAATGAAAAACTGTTTTTT
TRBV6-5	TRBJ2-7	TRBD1	CASSKTGNPSYEQYF	TGTGCCAGCAGTAAGACAGGGAACCCCTCCTACGAGCAGTACTTC
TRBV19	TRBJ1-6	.	CASSTTQGGNSPLHF	TGTGCCAGTAGTACGACACAGGGTGGTAATTCACCCCTCCACTTT
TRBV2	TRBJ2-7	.	CASTPNTYEQYF	TGTGCCAGCACCCCTAATACTTACGAGCAGTACTTC
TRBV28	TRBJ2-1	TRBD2	CASTRLAGAEQFF	TGTGCCAGCACACGTCTAGCGGGAGCTGAGCAGTTCTTC
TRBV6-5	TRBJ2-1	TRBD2	CASSYETSGRAGEQFF	TGTGCCAGCAGTTACGAAACTAGCGGGAGGGCGGGTGAGCAGTTCTTC